Listed here are 2 T cell receptor beta chains from one sample, sequenced in a study of blood T cells in healthy people across ages. Using a J-beta primer mix together with a sample-barcoded 5' primer, a second PCR was run for about 6 to 12 cycles. TCRdb passed the 5' RACE reads through MiXCR, listing each CDR3 protein once. Among hundreds of thousands of distinct CDR3 sequences, about 56% were seen once, and the ten largest hold roughly 26%. The sequenced material came from blood. The receptors here all came from a man aged 35-49 years in good health.

This chain connects TRBV6-2 or TRBV6-3 to TRBJ2-1; D is perhaps TRBD1 (6 bases). The CDR3 is 15 residues long. Germline V gene lookup returns CDR1 MNHEY and CDR2 SVGEGT. The V gene lost 2 bases and the J gene lost 3 bases, with 11 bases spanning the gap. Written as DNA, the CDR3 is TGTGCCAGCAGTTACCAGGGGCCTAACTACAATGAGCAGTTCTTC. Encoded protein: CASSYQGPNYNEQFF.

This clonotype has a handful of counts. The chain is built from TRBV6-2 or TRBV6-3 and TRBJ2-7; 7 nucleotides match TRBD1. Germline V lookup: CDR1 MNHEY, CDR2 SVGEGT. Losses at the gene ends were 6 bases for V and 5 bases for J; bases not matched to a gene: 10. CDR3 length: 14 amino acids. The CDR3 region is CASRHRQGEDEQYF. The CDR3 DNA reads as TGTGCCAGCAGACATCGACAGGGAGAGGACGAGCAGTACTTC.